Below, 18 T cell receptor beta chains from the same sample are listed, as sequenced in a study of monozygotic twins with inflammatory bowel disease. TCRdb reprocessed the 5' RACE reads and reports one entry per CDR3 protein, with no DNA. The listing records 420,000 or so distinct CDR3 sequences. The sequenced sample consisted of blood. Receptor source: a human donor with ulcerative colitis or Crohn's disease, or a healthy co-twin of an affected twin (not recorded which).

J is TRBJ1-2 and V is TRBV5-6; TCRdb names TRBD1, which stays unverified in the absence of DNA. The length of the CDR3 is 17 residues. Germline V CDR1 and CDR2: SGHDT, YYEEEE. This CDR3 reads CASTVVYRGAKNYGYTF.

The rearrangement links TRBV24-1 to TRBJ2-3; checking the TCRdb D call of TRBD2 is not possible without DNA. The CDR3 has 16 amino acids. Looked up from germline, CDR1 is KGHDR and CDR2 is SFDVKD. The CDR3 loop reads CATSDPLAGGTDTQYF.

This rearrangement joins TRBV7-9 to TRBJ2-5; the TCRdb D gene call, TRBD1, has no DNA to confirm it. Germline V CDR1 and CDR2: SEHNR, FQNEAQ (reference sequence). The CDR3 is 16 amino acids. The CDR3: CASSWSGTGSEETQYF.

The rearrangement links TRBV5-1 to TRBJ2-7; the TCRdb D gene call, TRBD1, has no DNA to confirm it. Germline values: CDR1 SGHRS, CDR2 YFSETQ. The CDR3 contains 14 residues. The chain's CDR3 is CASSLGPLRDEQYF.

The V call is TRBV7-6, the J call TRBJ1-6; the D call from TCRdb, TRBD1, cannot be confirmed without DNA. Per the germline V gene, CDR1 is SGHVS and CDR2 is FNYEAQ. The CDR3 loop spans 15 amino acids. The CDR3 is CASSPETGNNSPLHF.

The V and J genes are TRBV2 and TRBJ1-3; TCRdb gives TRBD1 as the D gene, but with no DNA this cannot be confirmed. Germline values: CDR1 SNHLY, CDR2 FYNNEI. CDR3 length equals 16 residues. The CDR3 is CASSTGRLSVGNTIYF.

The rearrangement uses TRBV12-3 or TRBV12-4 and TRBJ1-1; no DNA is available, so the TRBD1 call from TCRdb remains unchecked. This CDR3 spans 13 amino acids. CDR3 amino acids: CASRRQDHTEAFF.

V is TRBV5-1 and J is TRBJ2-7; without DNA, the TCRdb call of TRBD1 cannot be checked. This CDR3 spans 15 amino acids. Germline V gene lookup returns CDR1 SGHRS and CDR2 YFSETQ. CDR3 amino acids: CASSAGPGFSYEQYF.

The chain couples TRBV5-1 to TRBJ2-1; TCRdb reports TRBD1, a call that lacks DNA to check it against. Germline V gene data show CDR1 as SGHRS and CDR2 as YFSETQ. The CDR3 has 15 residues. The CDR3 protein is CASSLKGENHNEQFF.

This sequence joins TRBV7-3 and TRBJ2-6; TCRdb's assignment of TRBD1 cannot be checked, as there is no DNA. The CDR3 is 16 residues long. Germline V gene sequence: CDR1 SGHTA, CDR2 FQGTGA. The CDR3 region is CASSLIPQTGANVLTF.

This chain uses TRBV24-1 with TRBJ2-5. There are 13 residues in the CDR3. Germline assignment: CDR1 KGHDR and CDR2 SFDVKD. This CDR3 is CATSDRVSETQYF.

The chain recombines TRBV20-1 with TRBJ2-5; TCRdb names TRBD2, which stays unverified in the absence of DNA. This CDR3 region has 14 residues. The germline V gene encodes CDR1 DFQATT and CDR2 SNEGSKA (reference sequence). This CDR3 reads CSARSGREGETQYF.

Here the CDR3 reads CASRGLSNEQFF. The V gene is TRBV11-2, the J gene TRBJ2-1. Per germline, CDR1 SGHAT and CDR2 FQNNGV. The CDR3 loop spans 12 amino acids.

The V gene is TRBV24-1, the J gene TRBJ1-5; TCRdb's D call, TRBD1, is unchecked because there is no DNA. The CDR3 is 18 amino acids. The germline CDR1 and CDR2 sequences are KGHDR and SFDVKD. The CDR3 sequence is CATSYDSGVKNSNQPQHF.

The chain couples TRBV10-3 to TRBJ1-2; TCRdb designates TRBD1, a call that cannot be tested without DNA. The V gene's germline CDR1 is ENHRY and CDR2 SYGVKD. This CDR3 is built from 15 residues. CDR3 in amino acids: CAISAGQGNFYGYTF.

The chain is built from TRBV20-1 and TRBJ2-3; no DNA is available, so the TRBD2 call from TCRdb remains unchecked. This CDR3 comprises 16 residues. From germline, CDR1 is DFQATT and CDR2 SNEGSKA (reference sequence). CDR3 residues: CSAALAGGPFTDTQYF.

The chain is built from TRBV15 and TRBJ1-6; the D gene TCRdb calls, TRBD1, cannot be checked with no DNA. Germline V gene lookup returns CDR1 LNHNV and CDR2 YYDKDF (reference sequence). This CDR3 comprises 14 residues. This CDR3 reads CATSNRVHNSPLHF.

The rearrangement links TRBV6-5 to TRBJ2-2; TCRdb lists TRBD1, though no DNA is available to test this call. CDR3 length: 15 residues. Per the germline V gene, CDR1 is MNHEY and CDR2 is SVGAGI. The CDR3 loop is CASSYFGGNTGELFF.